The T cell receptor beta chain under discussion was sequenced for a study of shared clonotypes between healthy human individuals. Study findings and constraints: An anticipated effect of sequencing depth on clonotype sharing among donors was recognized. Only blood underwent sampling, and tissue repertoires likely differ.

The method was immunoSEQ multiplex PCR; TCRdb's version includes in-frame clones alone and lacks a portion of them. The table lists about 2.4 million clones, 80% to 95% of them singletons. The split of CD4+ cells yielded CD45RA+ naive and CD45RA-negative memory subsets. Per the germline V gene, CDR1 is SGHTS and CDR2 is YDEGEE. CDR3 length equals 12 residues. Trimming left V 1 base short and J 3 bases short, with 5 bases between. A word on this clone: As yet, its antigen is unknown.

Specimen: naive CD4+ T cells from PBMCs. Indicated subset: CD45RA+ positively selected. The TCR originated in a man in his late teens or twenties in good health. Some clones in this sample may be carry-over from other donors' samples. V is TRBV5-8 and J is TRBJ2-7; D not resolved. CDR3 sequence reads: CASSLRFYEQYF. As DNA, the CDR3 is TGTGCCAGCAGCTTGAGGTTCTACGAGCAGTACTTC.